One and the same sample provided the 25 T cell receptor beta chains below, sequenced in a study of shared clonotypes between healthy human individuals (dated by TCRdb to between 2020 and 2021). Receptor amplification or capture employed the immunoSEQ multiplex PCR assay. TCRdb limited this immuneACCESS table to in-frame rearrangements with V and J called. A share of clones is missing; checked studies link under half to unresolved V genes, and the rest is unexplained. The sample data list hundreds of thousands of clones, and around 81% of these were observed just once. The ten largest make up 12% of the sample. Sequencing was done on a sample of PBMCs. Source of these receptors: a woman between 35 and 50 years old in good health. Some clones in this sample may be carry-over from other donors' samples.

The chain couples TRBV5-1 to TRBJ1-1; D is perhaps TRBD1 (6 bases). Germline-derived CDR1 and CDR2 are SGHRS and YFSETQ. There are 16 residues in the CDR3. Trimming pared 0 bases from V and 1 base from J, leaving 13 bases between. The chain's CDR3 is CASSLEPGVQNTEAFF. CDR3 sequence (DNA): TGCGCCAGCAGCTTGGAACCAGGGGTTCAGAACACTGAAGCTTTCTTT. The entire variable domain, with the rest obtained from reference TRBV5-1 and TRBJ1-1, is as follows: KAGVTQTPRYLIKTRGQQVTLSCSPISGHRSVSWYQQTPGQGLQFLFEYFSETQRNKGNFPGRFSGRQFSNSRSEMNVSTLELGDSALYLCASSLEPGVQNTEAFFGQGTRLTVV.

V gene TRBV10-3 combines with J gene TRBJ2-2; 7 bases agree with TRBD2. This CDR3 spans 15 amino acids. The trim removed 6 bases at V and 2 bases at J, leaving 6 bases unmatched. Germline V CDR1 and CDR2: ENHRY, SYGVKD. In nucleotides, the CDR3 is TGTGCCATCAGCCAGGGACTACTTAACACCGGGGAGCTGTTTTTT. Encoded protein: CAISQGLLNTGELFF.

With regard to this clone: An end of the junction does not agree with germline; a read error may underlie this. The sample has other DNA sequences that encode this CDR3 too. The V call is TRBV28, the J call TRBJ1-5, with a possible D match to TRBD1 (6 bases). Germline V CDR1 and CDR2: MDHEN, SYDVKM. There are 14 residues in the CDR3. CDR3 in DNA: TGTGCCAGCAGTTTGGGTAGGGGGAGTCAGCCCCAGCATTTC. Encoded protein: CASSLGRGSQPQHF.

The V gene is TRBV7-2, the J gene TRBJ2-2; 8 nucleotides align to TRBD2. This CDR3 contains 16 residues. Germline V gene lookup returns CDR1 SGHTA and CDR2 FQGNSA. Trimming took 0 bases from V and 5 from J; bases not matched to a gene: 5. The CDR3 nucleotides read TGTGCCAGCAGCTTAGCGCCCGGGAGGGGTACCGGGGAGCTGTTTTTT. This translates into CASSLAPGRGTGELFF.

This clone was detected only a few times. The chain recombines TRBV29-1 with TRBJ2-5; no reliable D call. The CDR3 loop spans 11 amino acids. Between the trimmed V and J ends, which lost 7 bases and 5 bases, there was a span of 11 bases. Germline CDR1 is SQVTM and CDR2 is ANQGSEA. The CDR3 nucleotides read TGCAGCGGTACCGCGACCGAGACCCAGTACTTC. This codes for CSGTATETQYF.

The CDR3 nucleotides are TGTGCCAGCAGGGGAATCACAGAGCCTCCCACCGAGCAGTACTTC. This encodes CASRGITEPPTEQYF. The chain uses TRBV6-5 and TRBJ2-7, with D unclear. Trimming removed 6 bases at V and 6 bases at J, with 21 bases between. The CDR3 covers 15 residues. Per germline, CDR1 MNHEY and CDR2 SVGAGI.

This chain links TRBV6-1 with TRBJ2-7, with 9 bases that match TRBD1. Germline V gives CDR1 MNHNS, CDR2 SASEGT. The CDR3 is 14 residues long. The V gene end was trimmed by 7 bases and the J gene end by 10 bases; junction bases not matched to a gene: 14. Here the CDR3 DNA reads TGTGCCAGCATCCTAGGGGGGGACAGGGAACAACAGTACTTC. As protein: CASILGGDREQQYF.

The V call is TRBV11-2, the J call TRBJ2-7; possibly TRBD2 for D (6 bases). Germline assignment: CDR1 SGHAT and CDR2 FQNNGV. This CDR3 is built from 16 residues. The V end was cut by 4 bases, the J end by 0 bases, with 16 bases between. The CDR3 region is CASSSRGGARSYEQYF. The CDR3 nucleotides read TGTGCCAGCAGCTCCCGGGGCGGGGCGCGCTCCTACGAGCAGTACTTC.

The chain uses TRBV6-1 and TRBJ1-1; a weak D match, TRBD1 (5 bases). Per the germline V gene, CDR1 is MNHNS and CDR2 is SASEGT. The germline V and J ends were trimmed by 2 bases and 3 bases, with 7 bases remaining between them. The CDR3 is 13 amino acids. In DNA, the CDR3 is TGTGCCAGCAGTGAACAGGGTTACACTGAAGCTTTCTTT. It translates to CASSEQGYTEAFF.

V is TRBV7-2 and J is TRBJ1-4; tentative D call: TRBD1 (6 bases). Trimming removed 4 bases from V and 2 bases from J, with 11 bases in between. This CDR3 contains 15 residues. CDR1 and CDR2 (germline): SGHTA, FQGNSA. CDR3 residues: CASSYGDTTNEKLFF. For the CDR3, the DNA is TGTGCCAGCAGCTACGGGGACACGACTAATGAAAAACTGTTTTTT.

Notes on this clone: An end of the junction does not agree with germline; a read error may underlie this. This chain links TRBV13 with TRBJ2-7, with 9 bases aligning to TRBD2. The CDR3 is made up of 11 amino acids. CDR1 and CDR2 from the germline V gene are PRHDT and FYEKMQ (reference sequence). The chain's CDR3 is CASSLQREVYF. The CDR3, as DNA: TGTGCCAGCAGCCTACAGCGGGAGGTTTATTTC.

This chain uses TRBV7-8 with TRBJ2-1; D perhaps matches TRBD2 (6 bases). CDR1 is SGHVS, CDR2 FQNEAQ, per germline. The CDR3 contains 17 residues. Trimming shortened V by 4 bases and J by 6 bases, and 22 bases separated the two germline ends. CDR3 sequence: CASSSQVTGLPGNEQFF. As DNA, the CDR3 is TGTGCCAGCAGCTCCCAAGTAACCGGACTACCCGGCAATGAGCAGTTCTTC.

CDR3 amino acids: CSVVQGVNTEAFF. The CDR3 nucleotides read TGCAGCGTAGTGCAGGGGGTGAACACTGAAGCTTTCTTT. The chain has TRBV29-1 and TRBJ1-1, with 7 bases that match TRBD1. The V segment lost 6 bases and the J segment 0 bases; nucleotides outside the gene matches: 4. The CDR3 has 13 residues. Germline-derived CDR1 and CDR2 are SQVTM and ANQGSEA.

The V call is TRBV11-2, the J call TRBJ2-4; a weak D match, TRBD1 (6 bases). V was cut by 4 bases and J by 1 base, with 11 bases left in between. Germline lookup yields CDR1 SGHAT and CDR2 FQNNGV. The CDR3 is 15 residues long. The CDR3 reads CASSWGLGAKNIQYF. CDR3 bases: TGTGCCAGCAGCTGGGGGCTTGGCGCCAAAAACATTCAGTACTTC.

This chain links TRBV10-3 with TRBJ2-5; 7 bases map to TRBD2. This CDR3 comprises 14 residues. Trimming cost V 6 bases and J 0 bases; bases outside gene matches: 4. The germline V gene encodes CDR1 ENHRY and CDR2 SYGVKD. Here the CDR3 DNA reads TGTGCCATCAGAGGGCGGGGGAACCAAGAGACCCAGTACTTC. It yields the protein CAIRGRGNQETQYF.

The chain links TRBV11-2 to TRBJ2-7, with 11 bases fitting TRBD2. CDR1 SGHAT and CDR2 FQNNGV come from the germline V gene. V dropped 5 bases and J dropped 7; count of bases not matched to a gene: 13. The length of the CDR3 is 16 residues. CDR3 loop: CASSTTSGSLSNEQYF. The CDR3 nucleotides read TGTGCCAGCAGCACAACTAGCGGGAGCTTAAGTAATGAGCAGTACTTC.

This chain joins TRBV28 and TRBJ1-1, with unresolved D. V lost 7 bases and J lost 3, with 6 bases in between. The CDR3 has 11 amino acids. Germline V gene lookup returns CDR1 MDHEN and CDR2 SYDVKM. CDR3 DNA: TGTGCCAGCACCACGGACACTGAAGCTTTCTTT. This codes for CASTTDTEAFF.

This chain joins TRBV2 and TRBJ2-3; the D gene could be TRBD1 or TRBD2 (5 bases each). V was pared by 4 bases and J by 9 bases, with 17 bases between. This CDR3 contains 14 residues. Germline loops: CDR1 SNHLY, CDR2 FYNNEI. CDR3 DNA: TGTGCCAGCAGTGTTGTTTGGGACGGAGAGACGCAGTATTTT. This sequence encodes CASSVVWDGETQYF.

This clone has only a few counts. Other DNA sequences of this sample code for an identical CDR3. The chain has TRBV27 and TRBJ1-1; the D gene is possibly TRBD1 (6 bases). The CDR3 consists of 13 residues. V dropped 2 bases and J dropped 4 bases, with 8 bases sitting between them. Germline V lookup: CDR1 MNHEY, CDR2 SMNVEV (reference sequence). DNA for the CDR3: TGTGCCAGCAGTTTAAGGGGGAGCACTGAAGCTTTCTTT. This encodes CASSLRGSTEAFF.

The chain has TRBV4-2 and TRBJ2-7; TRBD2 is a possible D gene (6 bases). This CDR3 comprises 18 residues. The V end lost 0 bases, the J end lost 6 bases, and 24 bases lay between the germline ends. The germline gives CDR1 LGHNA, CDR2 YNFKEQ. CDR3 loop: CASSQEWAGWPFVPEQYF. The CDR3 DNA follows: TGTGCCAGCAGCCAAGAGTGGGCGGGATGGCCTTTCGTACCCGAGCAGTACTTC.

The chain is built from TRBV5-1 and TRBJ1-4, with no clear D. V gave up 1 base and J gave up 3 bases, with 16 bases separating them. Germline CDR1 SGHRS, CDR2 YFSETQ. The CDR3 is made up of 17 amino acids. CDR3: CASSLLDPRDPNEKLFF. As DNA, the CDR3 is TGCGCCAGCAGCTTGTTAGATCCGCGGGATCCTAATGAAAAACTGTTTTTT.

This clone showed up just once. The chain uses TRBV28 and TRBJ2-3, with D maybe TRBD2 (6 bases). The V and J ends lost 2 bases and 14 bases respectively, with 14 bases between them. Germline V gene sequence: CDR1 MDHEN, CDR2 SYDVKM. CDR3 length: 12 amino acids. The CDR3 DNA reads as TGTGCCAGCAGTTTACGGGAGAGGCCGGGGTATTTT. Amino acid sequence: CASSLRERPGYF.

The chain joins TRBV29-1 to TRBJ2-1, with 8 bases matching TRBD1. The CDR3 runs 17 residues. Looked up from germline, CDR1 is SQVTM and CDR2 is ANQGSEA. With V trimmed by 5 bases and J by 0 bases, 12 bases remained unmatched. CDR3 residues: CSVRDRIAFGSYNEQFF. In DNA, the CDR3 is TGCAGCGTTAGGGACAGGATTGCATTTGGCTCCTACAATGAGCAGTTCTTC.

V gene TRBV7-9 combines with J gene TRBJ2-4, with 7 bases matching TRBD1. Germline CDR1 and CDR2: SEHNR and FQNEAQ (reference sequence). Trimming at V came to 2 bases and at J to 3 bases, leaving 4 bases not matched to a gene. The CDR3 loop spans 15 amino acids. CDR3 loop: CASSLPGTVKNIQYF. Written as DNA, the CDR3 is TGTGCCAGCAGCTTACCAGGGACAGTCAAAAACATTCAGTACTTC.

This chain connects TRBV5-4 to TRBJ2-1, with 8 bases aligning to TRBD2. The CDR3 spans 17 residues. Germline-derived CDR1 and CDR2 are SGHNT and YYREEE (reference sequence). V gave up 0 bases and J gave up 9 bases; unmatched junction bases: 14. The DNA for the CDR3 is TGTGCCAGCAGCTTGGCCTTAGGGTTTGGCGGGAGGTTTGAGCAGTTCTTC. It specifies CASSLALGFGGRFEQFF.